This T cell receptor (beta chain) was captured by sequencing in a study of CD8 T cells in ankylosing spondylitis. This clonotype was observed at least ten times. What it binds is not known. General study results and limits: Disease-associated clones were reportedly significantly overrepresented in matched ankylosing spondylitis synovial fluid. A motif of roughly 8 highly homologous TCR beta variants was seen as apparently characteristic of ankylosing spondylitis blood. Disease-associated clonotypes exhibited CD8+ identity and were relatively infrequent in peripheral blood.

TCRdb independently ran MiXCR on the 5' RACE reads; one entry per CDR3 protein. The data hold 100,000 to 150,000 distinct CDR3 sequences, with 9.3% observed a single time. The CDR3 has 13 amino acids. Germline CDR1 DFQATT, CDR2 SNEGSKA (reference sequence). V shed 1 base, J shed 6 bases, and the junction held 2 bases outside the gene matches. The sequence was collected from a male donor with ankylosing spondylitis or in good health (not recorded which). Sequencing was done on a sample of blood, either unsorted or a sorted T cell fraction (not recorded which). The genes are TRBV20-1 and TRBJ2-1; 8 positions match TRBD2. The CDR3 protein is CSARAGGTNEQFF. In DNA, the CDR3 is TGCAGTGCTAGAGCGGGGGGGACCAATGAGCAGTTCTTC.